The 3 T cell receptor beta chains below were found in one sample sequenced in a study of early T cells in non-severe SARS-CoV-2 infection. In TCRdb, the 5' RACE reads were re-called with MiXCR into one record per CDR3 protein. The sample has about 39,000 distinct CDR3 sequences, 4.5% to 7% seen once; the top ten hold roughly 4%. The sequencing used whole blood, collected at baseline. These receptors were obtained from an adult who was a healthcare worker with PCR-confirmed SARS-CoV-2 infection or an uninfected control (not recorded which).

In this sample, this clonotype turned up a few times. The chain is built from TRBV18 and TRBJ2-7, with 14 bases identical to TRBD2. From germline, CDR1 is KGHSH and CDR2 LQKENI. Germline trimming cut 1 base from V and 5 bases from J; bases unmatched to any gene: 7. This CDR3 spans 17 amino acids. CDR3 amino acids: CASSPQRTSGRRDEQYF. The DNA for the CDR3 is TGTGCCAGCTCACCACAGAGGACTAGCGGGAGGAGGGACGAGCAGTACTTC.

This clonotype was seen at least ten times. This chain uses TRBV12-3 or TRBV12-4 with TRBJ2-3; no clear D gene. This CDR3 is built from 11 residues. With 5 bases removed from V and 7 bases from J, the gap between germline ends came to 7 bases. The CDR3 region has the DNA TGTGCCAGCAGTCCCGATAATACGCAGTATTTT. Amino acids: CASSPDNTQYF.

This clonotype has at least ten counts. The CDR3 reads CSARDELYEQYF. The CDR3 region has the DNA TGCAGTGCTAGGGACGAACTATACGAGCAGTACTTC. This chain joins TRBV20-1 and TRBJ2-7; D gene uncertain. Germline assignment: CDR1 DFQATT and CDR2 SNEGSKA (reference sequence). This CDR3 region has 12 residues. V dropped 3 bases and J dropped 4 bases, with 10 bases sitting between them.